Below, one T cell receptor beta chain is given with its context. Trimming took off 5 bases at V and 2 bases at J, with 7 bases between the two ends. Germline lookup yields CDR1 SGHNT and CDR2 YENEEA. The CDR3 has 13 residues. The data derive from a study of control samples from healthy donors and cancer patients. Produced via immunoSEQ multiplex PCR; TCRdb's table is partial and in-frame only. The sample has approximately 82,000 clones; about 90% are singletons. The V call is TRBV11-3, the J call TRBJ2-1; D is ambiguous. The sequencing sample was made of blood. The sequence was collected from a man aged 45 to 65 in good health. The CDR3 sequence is CASSPAAYNEQFF. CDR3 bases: TGTGCCAGCAGCCCCGCAGCCTACAATGAGCAGTTCTTC. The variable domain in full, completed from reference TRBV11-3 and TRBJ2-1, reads EAGVVQSPRYKIIEKKQPVAFWCNPISGHNTLYWYLQNLGQGPELLIRYENEEAVDDSQLPKDRFSAERLKGVDSTLKIQPAELGDSAVYLCASSPAAYNEQFFGPGTRLTVL.